A selection of T cell receptor beta chains follows, all from one sample in a study of blood T cell repertoires in COVID-19. The protocol was immunoSEQ multiplex PCR, while the TCRdb copy is restricted to in-frame clones and leaves out a portion. The table includes tens of thousands of clones, 88% detected once. The source material was peripheral blood. The receptors come from a woman in her fifties or sixties with COVID-19, enrolled during active disease. Both conserved end residues are part of each CDR3. D genes are given only for firm matches. Clone size is stated in some rows and not others, as once, few, many or a class when expanded.

v_gene	abundance	d_gene	j_gene	CDR3nt	CDR3aa
TRBV18	once	.	TRBJ1-3	TGTGCCAGCTCCCTCAGACTTGAAGGAAACACCATATATTTT	CASSLRLEGNTIYF
TRBV10-3	.	.	TRBJ1-2	TGTGCCATCAGGAGGGGGGGGATAGACTATGGCTACACCTTC	CAIRRGGIDYGYTF
TRBV27	.	.	TRBJ1-2	TGTGCCAGCAGTCCCGCGTCGGGGGGCTATGGCTACACCTTC	CASSPASGGYGYTF
TRBV3-1/TRBV3-2	.	TRBD1	TRBJ1-5	TGTGCCAGCAGCCAAGATACAGGGGGCCTGAACAATCAGCCCCAGCATTTT	CASSQDTGGLNNQPQHF
TRBV4-1	.	.	TRBJ1-1	TGCGCCAGCAGCCGGGCCACAGGGAACACTGAAGCTTTCTTT	CASSRATGNTEAFF
TRBV30	.	.	TRBJ1-1	TGTGCCTGGAGTGTAGGGGCACGTTCGAACACTGAAGCTTTCTTT	CAWSVGARSNTEAFF
TRBV30	.	.	TRBJ2-7	TGTGCCTGGGAGCGCTCTCCCCTTTACGAGCAGTACTTC	CAWERSPLYEQYF
TRBV4-1	once	TRBD1	TRBJ2-7	TGCGCCAGCAGCCAAGGAGCGGCGTTGAGGGGGCAGCCCTACGAGCAGTACTTC	CASSQGAALRGQPYEQYF
TRBV6-2/TRBV6-3	.	TRBD1	TRBJ1-2	TGTGCCAGCAGTTCTGCCGGGACAGGGGTAAGAGGCTACACCTTC	CASSSAGTGVRGYTF
TRBV7-2	once	TRBD1	TRBJ2-3	TGTGCCAGCAGCCAGACAGGGGGCGAAGGAGATACGCAGTATTTT	CASSQTGGEGDTQYF
TRBV28	.	.	TRBJ1-1	TGTGCCAGCAGTTTAGCCCTCGGTGGGAGGGGAAAGACTGAAGCTTTCTTT	CASSLALGGRGKTEAFF
TRBV10-3	.	.	TRBJ1-2	TGTGCCATCAGTGATCGGTTTGGCTACACCTTC	CAISDRFGYTF
TRBV30	.	TRBD1	TRBJ1-3	TGTGCCTGGAGGTGGGGCAGGGGGTTCTCTGGAAACACCATATATTTT	CAWRWGRGFSGNTIYF
TRBV28	.	.	TRBJ2-7	TGTGCCAGCCACACCTCCGCAACATCTTCCTACGAGCAGTACTTC	CASHTSATSSYEQYF
TRBV4-3	.	.	TRBJ1-1	TGCGCCAGCAGCCAAGATATTCTTGGCAGAAGGGGGACTGAAGCTTTCTTT	CASSQDILGRRGTEAFF
TRBV7-2	.	TRBD1	TRBJ2-2	TGTGCCAGCAGCCCCCGGTCAGGGGGAGTCGGGGAGCTGTTTTTT	CASSPRSGGVGELFF
TRBV11-2	.	TRBD1	TRBJ1-1	TGTGCCAGCTGCCGGGACAGGAACACTGAAGCTTTCTTT	CASCRDRNTEAFF
TRBV9	.	.	TRBJ2-1	TGTGCCAGCAGCGTAGAAGACAGTAGCTCCTACAATGAGCAGTTCTTC	CASSVEDSSSYNEQFF
TRBV6-6	.	.	TRBJ2-7	TGTGCCAGCAGTTACGAGGCGACCTACGAGCAGTACTTC	CASSYEATYEQYF
TRBV6-5	.	.	TRBJ2-1	TGTGCCTCAAGAGGGCTAGTGGTCAATGAGCAGTTCTTC	CASRGLVVNEQFF
TRBV10-3	.	.	TRBJ1-2	TGTGCCATCAGTGATTCGGGAGGGCAGGGAGGTGGCTACACCTTC	CAISDSGGQGGGYTF
TRBV10-3	.	TRBD2	TRBJ2-6	TGTGCCACCGGACTAGCGGACCTCTCTGGGGCCAACGTCCTGACTTTC	CATGLADLSGANVLTF
TRBV28	.	.	TRBJ1-1	TGTGCCAGTCTTACGGCGACCGACATGAACACTGAAGCTTTCTTT	CASLTATDMNTEAFF
TRBV6-5	.	.	TRBJ1-5	TGTGCCAGCAGGCTAACAGTGGATCAGCCCCAGCATTTT	CASRLTVDQPQHF
TRBV12-3/TRBV12-4	.	.	TRBJ2-1	TGTGCCAGCACGGGGGTTAAGGATGAGCAGTTCTTC	CASTGVKDEQFF
TRBV28	.	.	TRBJ1-2	TGTGCCAGCAGTTTTGAGGTTCGTGGCTACACCTTC	CASSFEVRGYTF
TRBV7-7	.	TRBD1	TRBJ2-5	TGTGCCAGCAGCTCAATTGGGGACAGGGGAAGGGAGACCCAGTACTTC	CASSSIGDRGRETQYF
TRBV2	.	TRBD2	TRBJ2-2	TGTGCCAGCAAGGGGGGACTAGCGGGAACCGGGGAGCTGTTTTTT	CASKGGLAGTGELFF
TRBV6-5	.	.	TRBJ2-7	TGTGCCAGCGCCCCGACAGATACCTACGAGCAGTACTTC	CASAPTDTYEQYF
TRBV28	.	.	TRBJ1-5	TGTGCCAGCAGTTTAGGGGAGAATCAGCCCCAGCATTTT	CASSLGENQPQHF
TRBV6-5	.	.	TRBJ2-2	TGTGCCAGCTCAGAACCGGGGATCACCGGGGAGCTGTTTTTT	CASSEPGITGELFF
TRBV4-3	.	TRBD2	TRBJ2-3	TGCGCCAGCAGCTCCGGGACTAGCGGAGATACGCAGTATTTT	CASSSGTSGDTQYF
TRBV18	.	.	TRBJ2-5	TGTGCCAGCTCACCTCCGGGACTGGTGTACCAAGAGACCCAGTACTTC	CASSPPGLVYQETQYF
TRBV7-9	once	TRBD1	TRBJ1-2	TGTGCCAGCAGCGTAACTCTCCGGGACAGTGATGGCTACACCTTC	CASSVTLRDSDGYTF
TRBV24-1	.	TRBD2	TRBJ2-7	TGTGCCACTGCGACTAGCGCGGACTGGGGCGAGCAGTACTTC	CATATSADWGEQYF
TRBV28	few	.	TRBJ2-2	TGTGCCAGCAGTTCGGGACAGAACACCGGGGAGCTGTTTTTT	CASSSGQNTGELFF
TRBV6-2/TRBV6-3	.	.	TRBJ2-3	TGTGCCAGCAGTCCCACCCGGACAGCTTTAGCCACAGATACGCAGTATTTT	CASSPTRTALATDTQYF
TRBV6-1	.	TRBD1	TRBJ1-1	TGTGCCAGCAGTGATAACAGGGGGACTGAAGCTTTCTTT	CASSDNRGTEAFF
TRBV6-6	.	.	TRBJ1-2	TGTGCCAGCAGTCCCGGGGGTCCGGGTTATCATGGCTACACCTTC	CASSPGGPGYHGYTF